This T cell receptor beta chain was identified in a study of T cell repertoires in cytomegalovirus infection. About the research overall: Selected CMV epitopes included recently identified HLA-C-restricted ones as well as well-studied HLA-B-restricted ones. General observations from the study: It was HLA-C-restricted CMV-specific TCR beta clonotypes that dominated the response ex vivo. CMV carriers having the relevant HLA were flagged by cumulative public TCR beta family frequency.

In this sample, this clonotype turned up many times. The antigen remains undetermined. One entry per CDR3 protein, called by TCRdb with MiXCR from the reads. The sample carries 830,000 or so distinct CDR3 sequences, approximately 29% recorded once. The receptor was derived from a human donor in good health (CMV status not recorded). Some clones in this sample may be carry-over from other donors' samples. Sequencing was performed on cultured CD8+ T cells from PBMCs, taken from culture after CMV antigen stimulation.

The CDR3 spells CARGSLNTEAFF. The CDR3 nucleotides read TGTGCCCGAGGGTCGTTGAACACTGAAGCTTTCTTT. The rearrangement joins TRBV6-5 to TRBJ1-1; no reliable D call. From germline, CDR1 is MNHEY and CDR2 SVGAGI. The CDR3 is 12 amino acids. V lost 11 bases and J lost 0, with 10 bases in between.